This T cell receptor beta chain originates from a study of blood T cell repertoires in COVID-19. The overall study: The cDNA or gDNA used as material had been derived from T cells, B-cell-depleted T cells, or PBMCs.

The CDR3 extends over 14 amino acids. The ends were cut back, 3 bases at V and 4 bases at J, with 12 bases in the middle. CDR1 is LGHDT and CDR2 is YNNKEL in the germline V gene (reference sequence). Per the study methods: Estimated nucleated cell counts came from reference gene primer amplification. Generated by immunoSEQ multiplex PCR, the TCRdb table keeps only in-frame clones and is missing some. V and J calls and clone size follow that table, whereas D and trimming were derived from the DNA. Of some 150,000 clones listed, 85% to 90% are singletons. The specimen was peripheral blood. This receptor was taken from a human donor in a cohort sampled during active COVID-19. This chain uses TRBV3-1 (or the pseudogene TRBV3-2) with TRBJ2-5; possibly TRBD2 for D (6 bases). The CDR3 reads CASSQGGGGETQYF. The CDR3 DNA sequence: TGTGCCAGCAGCCAGGGGGGAGGAGGAGAGACCCAGTACTTC.